Each of the 15 T cell receptor beta chains below was sequenced from the same sample in a study of CD8 T cells in Susac syndrome (dated by TCRdb to the late 2010s). Library preparation employed the immunoSEQ multiplex PCR assay. RNA was extracted with the RNeasy kit and 0.5 to 1 ug was reverse transcribed using random hexamers. TCRdb passed the public sequencing reads through fastp at Q25 and MiXCR, retaining productive beta sequences. Entries are consolidated by CDR3 protein sequence, retaining the most common genes and DNA. This sample gives fewer than 300,000 distinct CDR3 sequences in total; roughly 84% of them show up just once. The ten largest clones add up to over 0.1% of the sample. Sequenced input: CD8+ T cells from PBMCs. The source of these receptors is a human donor with multiple sclerosis.

The chain carries TRBV27 and TRBJ2-3; TRBD1 is a possible D gene (6 bases). Germline-derived CDR1 and CDR2 are MNHEY and SMNVEV (reference sequence). The CDR3 has 16 amino acids. V was pared by 2 bases and J by 5 bases, with 17 bases between. The CDR3 DNA follows: TGTGCCAGCAGTTTACTTGGGGGCGTTGAGGTAGATACGCAGTATTTT. Its protein product is CASSLLGGVEVDTQYF.

J is TRBJ2-7 and V is TRBV6-5; 8 positions agree with TRBD2. V gave up 4 bases and J gave up 2 bases; unmatched junction bases: 4. Germline V gene data show CDR1 as MNHEY and CDR2 as SVGAGI. The CDR3 is 14 amino acids. The CDR3 nucleotides read TGTGCCAGCAGTTCCGGTAGCGGGACCTACGAGCAGTACTTC. As protein: CASSSGSGTYEQYF.

This rearrangement joins TRBV4-1 to TRBJ2-2, with 12 bases aligning to TRBD2. V lost 2 bases to trimming and J lost 5 bases; unmatched junction nucleotides: 6. The CDR3 contains 17 residues. Per the germline V gene, CDR1 is MGHRA and CDR2 is YSYEKL. The chain's CDR3 is CASSQLTSGSWTGELFF. The CDR3 bases are TGCGCCAGCAGCCAACTGACTAGCGGGAGTTGGACCGGGGAGCTGTTTTTT.

The CDR3 is CASSYEVNEQFF. The CDR3 DNA sequence: TGTGCCAGCAGTTACGAAGTAAATGAGCAGTTCTTC. J is TRBJ2-1 and V is TRBV6-2 or TRBV6-3; D unresolved. This CDR3 region has 12 residues. Trimming stripped 2 bases from V and 7 bases from J, with 6 bases between. In germline, CDR1 is MNHEY, CDR2 SVGEGT.

The V call is TRBV11-2, the J call TRBJ2-5; tentatively, D is TRBD1 or TRBD2 (7 bases each). CDR3 length equals 15 residues. The V end was cut by 5 bases, the J end by 4 bases, with 17 bases between. The germline CDR1 and CDR2 sequences are SGHAT and FQNNGV. CDR3 region: CASSLRQGGRETQYF. CDR3 DNA: TGTGCCAGCAGCCTGCGACAGGGCGGGAGAGAGACCCAGTACTTC. Variable domain in full (rest from reference TRBV11-2 and TRBJ2-5): EAGVAQSPRYKIIEKRQSVAFWCNPISGHATLYWYQQILGQGPKLLIQFQNNGVVDDSQLPKDRFSAERLKGVDSTLKIQPAKLEDSAVYLCASSLRQGGRETQYFGPGTRLLVL.

This chain uses TRBV29-1 with TRBJ2-2; TRBD2 matches at 8 bases. The germline V gene has CDR1 SQVTM and CDR2 ANQGSEA. The CDR3 runs to 12 residues. Trimming removed 5 bases from V and 7 bases from J; junction bases left unmatched: 3. Here the CDR3 DNA reads TGCAGCGTTAAGCGGGAGCACGGGGAGCTGTTTTTT. Translation gives CSVKREHGELFF.

The chain has TRBV12-3 or TRBV12-4 and TRBJ1-2; D unresolved. This CDR3 contains 14 residues. The ends were cut back, 6 bases at V and 6 bases at J, with 17 bases in the middle. The CDR3: CASSRRWGRDGYTF. The CDR3 DNA follows: TGTGCCAGCAGCCGCCGGTGGGGAAGGGATGGCTACACCTTC.

V and J are TRBV30 and TRBJ2-1, with 9 bases matching TRBD1. Germline values: CDR1 GTSNPN, CDR2 SVGIG (reference sequence). J lost 8 bases, V lost 2 bases, and 4 bases had no gene match. The CDR3 extends over 13 amino acids. CDR3 in DNA: TGTGCCTGGAGTCCCGGGACAGGGTATGAGCAGTTCTTC. This gives the protein CAWSPGTGYEQFF.

The chain carries TRBV27 and TRBJ2-1; 12 positions match TRBD2. This CDR3 contains 15 residues. V trimming: 8 bases; J trimming: 9 bases; junction bases outside the gene matches: 11. Germline V gene lookup returns CDR1 MNHEY and CDR2 SMNVEV (reference sequence). The CDR3 spells CASRHSSGRALEQFF. The CDR3 DNA sequence: TGTGCCAGCCGGCATTCTAGCGGGAGGGCCCTTGAGCAGTTCTTC.

The genes are TRBV11-2 and TRBJ1-4, with 7 bases that match TRBD1. The junction had 4 bases not matched to a gene; V was cut back by 1 base and J by 5 bases. CDR3 size: 15 residues. In germline, CDR1 is SGHAT, CDR2 FQNNGV. CDR3 protein: CASSLGARGNEKLFF. The CDR3 nucleotides are TGTGCCAGCAGCTTAGGGGCCAGGGGGAATGAAAAACTGTTTTTT.

The chain combines TRBV30 with TRBJ2-7; TRBD1 might be the D (9 bases). CDR3 length: 17 residues. In germline, CDR1 is GTSNPN, CDR2 SVGIG (reference sequence). V dropped 5 bases and J dropped 3 bases, with 26 bases sitting between them. The CDR3 sequence is CAWGDRVKVGRVYEQYF. For the CDR3, the DNA is TGTGCCTGGGGGGACAGGGTCAAGGTCGGGAGGGTCTACGAGCAGTACTTC. Drawing the rest from reference TRBV30 and TRBJ2-7, the complete variable domain is SQTIHQWPATLVQPVGSPLSLECTVEGTSNPNLYWYRQAAGRGLQLLFYSVGIGQISSEVPQNLSASRPQDRQFILSSKKLLLSDSGFYLCAWGDRVKVGRVYEQYFGPGTRLTVT.

V usage is TRBV5-5 and J usage is TRBJ2-3, with 7 bases aligning to TRBD2. Germline-derived CDR1 and CDR2 are SGHKS and YYEKEE (reference sequence). Trimming at V came to 6 bases and at J to 12 bases, leaving 16 bases not matched to a gene. The CDR3 is 14 residues long. The CDR3 DNA reads TGTGCCAGCATCTCGGGGGGACCCTCAGGGCCCCAGTATTTT. It is translated as CASISGGPSGPQYF.

This rearrangement joins TRBV7-8 to TRBJ1-1; 8 bases are shared with TRBD1. Germline CDR1 reads SGHVS; CDR2 reads FQNEAQ. The CDR3 sequence is 15 residues long. J was trimmed by 6 bases and V by 1 base; bases with no gene match: 7. Written as DNA, the CDR3 is TGTGCCAGCAGCTTAGTCCAGGGGGCGAGAGCTGAAGCTTTCTTT. Its translation is CASSLVQGARAEAFF. The whole variable domain, remainder taken from reference TRBV7-8 and TRBJ1-1, is GAGVSQSPRYKVAKRGQDVALRCDPISGHVSLFWYQQALGQGPEFLTYFQNEAQLDKSGLPSDRFFAERPEGSVSTLKIQRTQQEDSAVYLCASSLVQGARAEAFFGQGTRLTVV.

This clonotype was seen a single time. This sequence joins TRBV5-1 and TRBJ2-6; TRBD1 aligns across 10 bases. The CDR3 sequence is 18 residues long. Trimming removed 4 bases from V and 0 bases from J; junction bases left unmatched: 7. Germline values: CDR1 SGHRS, CDR2 YFSETQ. The CDR3 loop reads CASSPGTGALSGANVLTF. In DNA, the CDR3 is TGCGCCAGCAGCCCCGGGACAGGGGCTCTCTCTGGGGCCAACGTCCTGACTTTC.

The chain is built from TRBV4-1 and TRBJ2-3; 10 nucleotides match TRBD1. V lost 0 bases and J lost 2; bases outside the gene matches: 5. CDR1 is MGHRA and CDR2 is YSYEKL in the germline V gene. This CDR3 is 17 amino acids long. The CDR3 reads CASSQDSGQGYTDTQYF. The CDR3 region has the DNA TGCGCCAGCAGCCAAGATTCGGGACAGGGGTACACAGATACGCAGTATTTT.